This T cell receptor beta chain comes out of a study of blood T cell repertoires in COVID-19. This CDR3 has 14 amino acids. Per germline, CDR1 MDHEN and CDR2 SYDVKM. V was shortened by 6 bases and J by 5 bases, with 16 bases between the two germline ends. Grouping used clinical history reported by participants in a survey and questionnaire. Study processing details: Reference gene primer amplification gave nucleated cell count estimates. Sequencing used immunoSEQ multiplex PCR; TCRdb keeps in-frame clones, though not all of them. D and trimming were read from the DNA, whereas the V and J calls and clone size are those reported in that table. The data contain 130,000 to 150,000 clones, around 87% of them singletons.

This TCR came from a woman aged 25 to 39 with acute COVID-19. V gene TRBV28 combines with J gene TRBJ1-2; D is perhaps TRBD1 (6 bases). The material sequenced was PBMCs or T cells enriched from blood (not recorded which). The CDR3 DNA follows: TGTGCCAGCAGACCCTCAGGGGTAGGATATGGCTACACCTTC. This gives the protein CASRPSGVGYGYTF.